The 31 T cell receptor beta chains presented below share a single source sample, sequenced in a study of T cells in Graves' hyperthyroidism and ophthalmopathy. From RNA transcripts, TCR beta CDR3 regions were amplified. The HTBI primer set was used in a first-round RT-PCR of the TCR CDR3. In TCRdb, the multiplex PCR reads were re-called with MiXCR into one record per CDR3 protein. The sample includes hundreds of thousands of distinct CDR3 sequences, approximately 16% seen only once; the top ten take about 3.5%. The sample consisted of blood. These receptors were collected from a woman aged 35 to 49 with Graves' ophthalmopathy.

This clonotype was observed a few times. Since a much larger clone is just one base distant, this may be a read error. The chain is built from TRBV2 and TRBJ2-3, with 9 bases that match TRBD1. Germline loops: CDR1 SNHLY, CDR2 FYNNEI. This CDR3 spans 14 amino acids. The CDR3: CASKTGQGTGTQYF. CDR3 sequence (DNA): TGTGCCAGCAAGACGGGACAGGGCACAGGTACGCAGTATTTT.

In this sample, this clonotype turned up a few times. This chain links TRBV7-2 with TRBJ2-7; weak D call: TRBD1 (6 bases). The V end was cut by 2 bases, the J end by 3 bases, with 11 bases between. The CDR3 has 14 residues. The germline V gene encodes CDR1 SGHTA and CDR2 FQGNSA. The chain's CDR3 is CASSLISGDYEQYF. The CDR3, as DNA: TGTGCCAGCAGCTTAATCTCAGGGGACTACGAGCAGTACTTC. Full variable domain (remainder filled in from reference TRBV7-2 and TRBJ2-7): GAGVSQSPSNKVTEKGKDVELRCDPISGHTALYWYRQSLGQGLEFLIYFQGNSAPDKSGLPSDRFSAERTGGSVSTLTIQRTQQEDSAVYLCASSLISGDYEQYFGPGTRLTVT.

In this sample, this clonotype turned up many times. This chain joins TRBV20-1 and TRBJ1-2; D may be TRBD1 (6 bases). Germline CDR1 and CDR2: DFQATT and SNEGSKA (reference sequence). This CDR3 has 14 residues. Trimming removed 7 bases at V and 5 bases at J, with 20 bases between. CDR3 coding DNA: TGCAGTGTTAAACCCCGGGACATCCGGTATGGCTACACCTTC. Protein product: CSVKPRDIRYGYTF.

Only a few counts were recorded for this clonotype. The chain couples TRBV7-3 to TRBJ2-5; no clear D gene. Trimming shortened V by 1 base and J by 9 bases, and 12 bases separated the two germline ends. The germline CDR1 and CDR2 sequences are SGHTA and FQGTGA. The CDR3 is made up of 13 amino acids. The CDR3 nucleotides read TGTGCCAGCAGCTTAAGGCCTATTGGTCCCCAGTACTTC. It encodes CASSLRPIGPQYF.

This clonotype was recorded a few times. Just one base apart from a much larger clone, this may be a read error. The genes are TRBV9 and TRBJ2-1; D possibly corresponds to TRBD1 (5 bases). CDR1 and CDR2 from the germline V gene are SGDLS and YYNGEE. Trimming took off 0 bases at V and 7 bases at J, with 5 bases between the two ends. CDR3 length: 12 amino acids. This CDR3 is CASSVEGNEQFF. DNA of the CDR3: TGTGCCAGCAGCGTAGAGGGGAATGAGCAGTTCTTC.

This clonotype was detected ten times or more. V usage is TRBV2 and J usage is TRBJ2-7; TRBD2 matches at 12 bases. Germline lookup yields CDR1 SNHLY and CDR2 FYNNEI. V lost 6 bases, J lost 3 bases, and 6 bases stayed unmatched. The CDR3 is 15 residues long. CDR3 nucleotide sequence: TGTGCCAGCAGCCTAGCGGGAGGGGGGTTCTACGAGCAGTACTTC. This gives the protein CASSLAGGGFYEQYF.

The chain joins TRBV6-1 to TRBJ2-7; TRBD1 or TRBD2 may be the D gene (5 bases each). The V and J ends lost 5 bases and 5 bases respectively, with 16 bases between them. Germline V gene data show CDR1 as MNHNS and CDR2 as SASEGT. The length of the CDR3 is 14 residues. This chain's CDR3 is CASSYLSGLDEQYF. CDR3 coding DNA: TGTGCCAGCAGTTATTTGTCGGGGCTAGACGAGCAGTACTTC.

The CDR3 reads CASSLARQGKAGANVLTF. The CDR3 DNA reads as TGTGCCAGCAGCTTAGCGCGGCAGGGGAAAGCGGGGGCCAACGTCCTGACTTTC. J is TRBJ2-6 and V is TRBV7-9; weak D call: TRBD1 (6 bases). V gave up 0 bases and J gave up 4 bases, with 16 bases separating them. The CDR3 is 18 residues long. Germline V lookup: CDR1 SEHNR, CDR2 FQNEAQ (reference sequence).

In regard to this clonotype: At one boundary the junction diverges from the germline segment, which might be a read error. The chain employs TRBV12-3 or TRBV12-4 and TRBJ1-1; D unclear. This CDR3 is 13 amino acids long. The CDR3 protein is CASNLRAVTEAFF. CDR3 coding DNA: TGTGCCAGCAATTTAAGGGCGGTCACTGAAGCTTTCTTT.

This clonotype was seen repeatedly, ten times or more. V is TRBV2 and J is TRBJ2-3; 9 nucleotides line up with TRBD1. Per germline, CDR1 SNHLY and CDR2 FYNNEI. With 4 bases clipped from V and 3 bases from J, the junction kept 8 bases outside the gene matches. The CDR3 is made up of 16 amino acids. Written as DNA, the CDR3 is TGTGCCAGCAGTGGAGGGGGGACAGGGATGACAGATACGCAGTATTTT. As protein: CASSGGGTGMTDTQYF.

This clonotype was counted many times. The CDR3 bases are TGTGCCAGCAGTGTTACCGGGACAAACACTGAAGCTTTCTTT. Protein product: CASSVTGTNTEAFF. The J gene is TRBJ1-1, the V gene TRBV12-3 or TRBV12-4, with D perhaps TRBD1 (6 bases). The V and J ends lost 5 bases and 2 bases respectively, with 12 bases between them. CDR3 size: 14 residues.

Ten or more counts support this clonotype. V is TRBV2 and J is TRBJ1-1; D uncertain. The CDR3 is made up of 18 amino acids. Trimming removed 3 bases from V and 7 bases from J, with 27 bases in between. Germline V gives CDR1 SNHLY, CDR2 FYNNEI. The chain's CDR3 is CASSESGETFDRSSEAFF. In DNA, the CDR3 is TGTGCCAGCAGTGAGTCGGGCGAGACTTTTGATAGAAGTAGTGAAGCTTTCTTT.

The CDR3 region is CASSGFVDSGETQYF. The CDR3 nucleotides read TGTGCCAGTAGTGGCTTTGTGGACAGCGGCGAGACCCAGTACTTC. This chain connects TRBV19 to TRBJ2-5, with D perhaps TRBD1 (6 bases). The V end was cut by 5 bases, the J end by 5 bases, with 18 bases between. The CDR3 spans 15 residues. Germline CDR1 LNHDA, CDR2 SQIVND (reference sequence).

The genes are TRBV29-1 and TRBJ2-7, with no clear D. Per the germline V gene, CDR1 is SQVTM and CDR2 is ANQGSEA. This CDR3 has 14 residues. V lost 1 base to trimming and J lost 2 bases, with 12 bases between them. CDR3 region: CSVEGRSPTYEQYF. For the CDR3, the DNA is TGCAGCGTTGAAGGGCGTAGCCCTACCTACGAGCAGTACTTC.

This chain uses TRBV19 with TRBJ1-1; possible D gene TRBD1, 5 bases. The germline V and J ends were trimmed by 6 bases and 1 base, with 21 bases remaining between them. The CDR3 runs to 17 residues. The germline gives CDR1 LNHDA, CDR2 SQIVND (reference sequence). The CDR3 region is CASSGGAVPLKNTEAFF. CDR3 nucleotides: TGTGCCAGTAGCGGGGGTGCAGTCCCCCTTAAGAACACTGAAGCTTTCTTT.

This clonotype was observed at least ten times. The chain recombines TRBV11-2 with TRBJ1-1; D might be TRBD1 (5 bases). V shed 3 bases and J shed 0 bases, with 17 bases lying between them. The CDR3 is 17 residues long. Germline V gives CDR1 SGHAT, CDR2 FQNNGV. CDR3 DNA: TGTGCCAGCAGCTTGCAGGGCACCCGAACTTTGAACACTGAAGCTTTCTTT. The encoded protein is CASSLQGTRTLNTEAFF.

CDR3 DNA: TGTGCCAGCAGCTTAGGAGGCCAGGGGAACACCGGGGAGCTGTTTTTT. This encodes CASSLGGQGNTGELFF. The rearrangement joins TRBV7-6 to TRBJ2-2, with a possible D match to TRBD1 (5 bases). The ends were cut back, 1 base at V and 1 base at J, with 10 bases in the middle. Germline CDR1 SGHVS, CDR2 FNYEAQ. The CDR3 contains 16 residues.

This clonotype was counted many times. This chain uses TRBV20-1 with TRBJ2-7; 7 bases agree with TRBD2. CDR3 length equals 16 residues. Germline CDR1 is DFQATT and CDR2 is SNEGSKA (reference sequence). V gave up 6 bases and J gave up 0 bases; unmatched junction bases: 14. The CDR3 loop is CSATLPSGKISYEQYF. CDR3 sequence (DNA): TGCAGTGCCACGCTGCCCAGCGGGAAGATCTCCTACGAGCAGTACTTC.

This clonotype was counted at least ten times. The rearrangement uses TRBV28 and TRBJ1-5; D ambiguous. The CDR3 spans 13 residues. Trimming left V 8 bases short and J 7 bases short, with 15 bases between. Per germline, CDR1 MDHEN and CDR2 SYDVKM. CDR3 sequence: CASSEGFQQPQHF. The CDR3 DNA follows: TGTGCCAGCTCCGAGGGATTTCAACAGCCCCAGCATTTT.

The chain is built from TRBV6-5 and TRBJ2-2; perhaps TRBD2 as D (7 bases). This CDR3 has 17 residues. The germline V gene has CDR1 MNHEY and CDR2 SVGAGI. Trimming removed 2 bases at V and 4 bases at J, with 17 bases between. The CDR3 region is CASSYRGAGLSTGELFF. For the CDR3, the DNA is TGTGCCAGCAGTTACCGGGGGGCGGGACTCAGCACCGGGGAGCTGTTTTTT.

CDR3 in DNA: TGTGCCAGCAGGCTTTACATGAATGAAAAACTGTTTTTT. Translation gives CASRLYMNEKLFF. This sequence joins TRBV27 and TRBJ1-4; no firm D call. Trimming cost V 6 bases and J 5 bases, with 10 bases left between them. From germline, CDR1 is MNHEY and CDR2 SMNVEV (reference sequence). This CDR3 region has 13 residues. Using reference TRBV27 and TRBJ1-4 for the parts outside the CDR3, the full variable domain is EAQVTQNPRYLITVTGKKLTVTCSQNMNHEYMSWYRQDPGLGLRQIYYSMNVEVTDKGDVPEGYKVSRKEKRNFPLILESPSPNQTSLYFCASRLYMNEKLFFGSGTQLSVL.

The chain combines TRBV28 with TRBJ1-1; tentatively, D is TRBD1 (5 bases). V was shortened by 5 bases and J by 4 bases, with 14 bases between the two germline ends. CDR1 and CDR2 from the germline V gene are MDHEN and SYDVKM. The CDR3 has 14 amino acids. CDR3 sequence reads: CASSEGSLATEAFF. The DNA for the CDR3 is TGTGCCAGCAGTGAGGGGTCCTTGGCCACTGAAGCTTTCTTT.

This clonotype showed up many times. The CDR3 here is CASRSGTENTEAFF. The DNA for the CDR3 is TGCGCCAGCAGGTCTGGGACGGAGAACACTGAAGCTTTCTTT. The rearrangement uses TRBV5-1 and TRBJ1-1; tentative D call: TRBD1 (5 bases). Trimming cost V 5 bases and J 1 base, with 12 bases left between them. Germline V lookup: CDR1 SGHRS, CDR2 YFSETQ. The CDR3 length is 14 residues.

This clonotype has at least ten counts. The junction and the germline gene differ at one end; a read error may be behind it. V is TRBV30 and J is TRBJ2-3; D may be TRBD2 (5 bases). This CDR3 comprises 13 residues. The germline gives CDR1 GTSNPN, CDR2 SVGIG (reference sequence). The CDR3 region has the DNA TGCGGACGTGGCGAGGGTGGCACAGATACGCAGTATTTT. This encodes CGRGEGGTDTQYF. The full variable domain, completed using reference TRBV30 and TRBJ2-3, is SQTIHQWPATLVQPVGSPLSLECTVEGTSNPNLYWYRQAAGRGLQLLFYSVGIGQISSEVPQNLSASRPQDRQFILSSKKLLLSDSGFYLCGRGEGGTDTQYFGPGTRLTVL.

This clonotype was observed many times. This chain joins TRBV6-1 and TRBJ2-6; TRBD1 agrees at 9 bases. This CDR3 has 17 residues. Germline CDR1 and CDR2: MNHNS and SASEGT. V gave up 4 bases and J gave up 0 bases; unmatched junction bases: 4. CDR3 protein: CASSAGTGISGANVLTF. CDR3 sequence (DNA): TGTGCCAGCAGTGCCGGGACAGGGATCTCTGGGGCCAACGTCCTGACTTTC.

The rearrangement uses TRBV15 and TRBJ2-7, with D possibly TRBD1 on 5 matching bases. The CDR3 length is 19 residues. Germline V lookup: CDR1 LNHNV, CDR2 YYDKDF (reference sequence). V was clipped by 3 bases and J by 2 bases, with 26 bases between them. In DNA, the CDR3 is TGTGCCACCAGCAGGGACCCCCAGGCTGCTCAGGGTGAAACCTACGAGCAGTACTTC. The encoded protein is CATSRDPQAAQGETYEQYF.

V is TRBV30 and J is TRBJ2-3; D possibly corresponds to TRBD1 (5 bases). The CDR3 is 12 residues long. In germline, CDR1 is GTSNPN, CDR2 SVGIG (reference sequence). Trimming pared 7 bases from V and 1 base from J, leaving 9 bases between. CDR3: CAFDSRTDTQYF. CDR3 nucleotide sequence: TGTGCCTTTGACAGTCGCACAGATACGCAGTATTTT.

In its sample, this clonotype was seen a few times. This chain links TRBV20-1 with TRBJ1-6; 9 bases agree with TRBD1. The CDR3 contains 15 residues. Germline V lookup: CDR1 DFQATT, CDR2 SNEGSKA (reference sequence). Trimming at V came to 3 bases and at J to 10 bases, leaving 10 bases not matched to a gene. CDR3 sequence reads: CSAREPGQGRSPLHF. CDR3 sequence (DNA): TGCAGTGCTAGGGAACCGGGACAGGGTAGATCACCCCTCCACTTT.

This clonotype was observed at least ten times. The CDR3 sequence: CASSSDTGFGTYEQYF. The CDR3 DNA reads as TGTGCCAGCAGCTCTGATACAGGGTTTGGCACCTACGAGCAGTACTTC. The chain recombines TRBV7-8 with TRBJ2-7, with D possibly being TRBD1 (6 bases). V gave up 4 bases and J gave up 2 bases, with 18 bases separating them. Germline-derived CDR1 and CDR2 are SGHVS and FQNEAQ. This CDR3 spans 16 amino acids.

This clonotype was counted between two and nine times. This rearrangement joins TRBV12-3 or TRBV12-4 to TRBJ1-2, with D possibly TRBD1 on 5 matching bases. Trimming removed 5 bases at V and 6 bases at J, with 19 bases between. The CDR3 extends over 15 amino acids. The CDR3 DNA sequence: TGTGCCAGCAGTCATGACCCAAACAGGCCCAATGGCTACACCTTC. It yields the protein CASSHDPNRPNGYTF.

This clonotype was seen at least ten times. The chain is built from TRBV3-1 and TRBJ1-1; a weak D match, TRBD1 (5 bases). This CDR3 spans 15 amino acids. The germline gives CDR1 LGHDT, CDR2 YNNKEL (reference sequence). Trimming took off 3 bases at V and 3 bases at J, with 14 bases between the two ends. CDR3 in amino acids: CASSQGTGAYTEAFF. The DNA for the CDR3 is TGTGCCAGCAGCCAGGGAACCGGGGCGTACACTGAAGCTTTCTTT.